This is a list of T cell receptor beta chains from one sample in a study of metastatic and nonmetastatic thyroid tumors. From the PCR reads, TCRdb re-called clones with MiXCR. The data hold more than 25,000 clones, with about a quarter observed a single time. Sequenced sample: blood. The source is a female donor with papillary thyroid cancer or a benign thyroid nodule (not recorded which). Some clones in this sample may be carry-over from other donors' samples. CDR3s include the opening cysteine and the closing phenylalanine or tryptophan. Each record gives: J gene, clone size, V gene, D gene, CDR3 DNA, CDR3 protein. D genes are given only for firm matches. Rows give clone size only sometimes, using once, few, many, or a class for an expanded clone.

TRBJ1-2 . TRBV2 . TGTGCCAGCAGTGACAGGGTCCTATCTAACTATGGCTACACCTTC CASSDRVLSNYGYTF
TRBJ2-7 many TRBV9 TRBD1 TGTGCCAGCAGCGTAGGCCCCGGGACAGGGGGTAATATCTACGAGCAGTACTTC CASSVGPGTGGNIYEQYF
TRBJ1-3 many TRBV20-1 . TGCAGTGCTAGACGTTTCCAGACAGGACCAGGAGAGGGGAGCTCTGGAAACACCATATATTTT CSARRFQTGPGEGSSGNTIYF
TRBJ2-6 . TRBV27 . TGTGCCAGCAGGGAGGGGACCGCCTCTGGGGCCAACGTCCTGACTTTC CASREGTASGANVLTF
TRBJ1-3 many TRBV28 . TGTGCCAGCAGTCTGAGGACATTCTCTGGAAACGCCATATATTTT CASSLRTFSGNAIYF
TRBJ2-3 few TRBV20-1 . TGCAGTGCCACCCGAACCCAGCGGACAGACTTTTTTGATACGCAGTATTTT CSATRTQRTDFFDTQYF
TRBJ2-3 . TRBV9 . TGTGCCAGCAGCCGTAGGTCAGATACGCAGTATTTT CASSRRSDTQYF
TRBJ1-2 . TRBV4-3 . TGCGCCAGCAGCCAAGGTCTTGGGCAGGGCTATGGCTACACCTTC CASSQGLGQGYGYTF
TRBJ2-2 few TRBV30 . TGTGCCTGGATGGGGGATTCTGCGAACACCGGGGAGCTGTTTTTT CAWMGDSANTGELFF
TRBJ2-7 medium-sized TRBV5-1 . TGCGCCAGCAGCACCGGGACAACCTCTTACGAGCAGTACTTC CASSTGTTSYEQYF
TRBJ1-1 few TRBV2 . TGTGCCAGCGGTTTGACAGTGAACACTGAAGCTTTCTTT CASGLTVNTEAFF
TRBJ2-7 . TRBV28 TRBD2 TGTGCCAGCAGTTTATTGGGGACTAGTGGTCTATACTTC CASSLLGTSGLYF
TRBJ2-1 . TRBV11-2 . TGTGCCAGCAGCTTATCTTCATTGAATGAGCAGTTCTTC CASSLSSLNEQFF
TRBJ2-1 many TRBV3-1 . TGTGCCAGCCGATTGGCTGGGGGAAATGAGCAGTTCTTC CASRLAGGNEQFF
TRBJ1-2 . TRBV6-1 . TGTGCCAGCAGTTCGATGGGAAGCGAGAGTGGCTACACCTTC CASSSMGSESGYTF
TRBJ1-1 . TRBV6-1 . TGTGCCGCCGTAAAGGCTGGGGGGAACACTGAAGCTTTCTTT CAAVKAGGNTEAFF
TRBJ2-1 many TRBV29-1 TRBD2 TGCAGCGTCCTAGGGGGACTAGCGGGACAAAAGGGGGATGAGCAGTTCTTC CSVLGGLAGQKGDEQFF
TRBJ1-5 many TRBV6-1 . TGTGCCAGCAAGACAGCGCTTCTCCAGCATTTT CASKTALLQHF
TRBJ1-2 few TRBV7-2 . TGTGCCAGCAGCCCCAGCAAATGTGGCTACACCTTC CASSPSKCGYTF
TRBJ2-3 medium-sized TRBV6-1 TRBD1 TGTGCCAGCAGTACAGGGGGTAGAGGCACAGATACGCAGTATTTT CASSTGGRGTDTQYF
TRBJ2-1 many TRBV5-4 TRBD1 TGTGCCAGCAGCTACTCGGGACAGGGCGACAATGAGCAGTTCTTC CASSYSGQGDNEQFF
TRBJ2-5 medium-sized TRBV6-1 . TGTGCCAGCAGTGATAGCGAGGGACAGACCCAGTACTTC CASSDSEGQTQYF
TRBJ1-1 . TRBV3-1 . TGTGCCAGCAGCCAAGCAGTTCTGAGTCGGCGTCACACGGGGGGGACTGAAGCTTTCTTT CASSQAVLSRRHTGGTEAFF
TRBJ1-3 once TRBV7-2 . TGTGCCAGCAGCTTGACAGTGGGTCAGGGAAACACCATATATTTT CASSLTVGQGNTIYF
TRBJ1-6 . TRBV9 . TGTGCCAGCAGCGCCCCCAAAGGGGCCGATAATTCACCCCTCCACTTT CASSAPKGADNSPLHF
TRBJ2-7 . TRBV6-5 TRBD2 TGTGCCAGCAGAAGGGGAGGCTCCGGGCTAGCGGGTCCCTACGAGCAGTACTTC CASRRGGSGLAGPYEQYF